The 20 T cell receptor beta chains below all came from one sample that was sequenced in a study of beta chain features in type 1 diabetes. Study-wide points: Researchers report that Type 1 diabetes patients had moderately but significantly shorter TCRB CDR3s across all four CD4+ subsets.

Every bit of the isolated RNA underwent reverse transcription, so sequencing read expressed TCRB transcripts. Produced via immunoSEQ multiplex PCR; TCRdb's table is partial and in-frame only. The table includes about 340,000 clones, around 9% detected once. These receptors have no known antigen. The sample consisted of central memory CD4+ T cells from blood. The source of these receptors is a man in his thirties or forties with type 1 diabetes.

This clone was picked up a small number of times. V gene TRBV10-2 combines with J gene TRBJ2-1; TRBD2 aligns across 16 bases. Germline V gene lookup returns CDR1 WSHSY and CDR2 SAAADI. The CDR3 loop spans 17 amino acids. The V gene end was trimmed by 7 bases and the J gene end by 7 bases; junction bases not matched to a gene: 10. CDR3 region: CASTQGTSGGVANEQFF. For the CDR3, the DNA is TGCGCCAGCACCCAGGGGACTAGCGGGGGGGTAGCAAATGAGCAGTTCTTC.

The CDR3 bases are TGTGCCTGGAATGCCGGGACAGGGGGTGAAGCTTTCTTT. Its translation is CAWNAGTGGEAFF. The J gene is TRBJ1-1, the V gene TRBV30; 11 bases fit TRBD1. Germline V gives CDR1 GTSNPN, CDR2 SVGIG (reference sequence). CDR3 size: 13 residues. J was trimmed by 7 bases and V by 4 bases; bases with no gene match: 5. Complete variable domain (other parts from reference TRBV30 and TRBJ1-1): SQTIHQWPATLVQPVGSPLSLECTVEGTSNPNLYWYRQAAGRGLQLLFYSVGIGQISSEVPQNLSASRPQDRQFILSSKKLLLSDSGFYLCAWNAGTGGEAFFGQGTRLTVV.

The rearrangement uses TRBV4-3 and TRBJ2-5, with TRBD2 matching over 8 bases. Germline V lookup: CDR1 LGHNA, CDR2 YSLEER. The CDR3 length is 15 residues. With 0 bases clipped from V and 9 bases from J, the junction kept 9 bases outside the gene matches. The CDR3 spells CASSQDPGLVGAQYF. CDR3 sequence (DNA): TGCGCCAGCAGCCAAGACCCGGGACTAGTCGGAGCCCAGTACTTC.

This sequence joins TRBV5-1 and TRBJ2-7; D might be TRBD1 (5 bases). The V gene lost 4 bases and the J gene lost 0 bases, with 14 bases spanning the gap. The germline V gene encodes CDR1 SGHRS and CDR2 YFSETQ. The CDR3 is made up of 15 amino acids. The CDR3 DNA sequence: TGCGCCAGCAGCGTGCAGGGATCCCCCTCCTACGAGCAGTACTTC. The encoded protein is CASSVQGSPSYEQYF.

This clone was seen a handful of times. This chain uses TRBV28 with TRBJ2-5; D possibly uses TRBD1 or TRBD2 (5 bases each). Germline V gives CDR1 MDHEN, CDR2 SYDVKM. The CDR3 is 11 amino acids. The V gene lost 2 bases and the J gene lost 13 bases, with 11 bases spanning the gap. CDR3 in amino acids: CASSLEGPGYF. CDR3 nucleotides: TGTGCCAGCAGTTTAGAGGGGCCCGGGTACTTC.

This clone was counted between two and nine times. The chain links TRBV5-1 to TRBJ1-6; D is uncertain. Germline values: CDR1 SGHRS, CDR2 YFSETQ. The V and J ends lost 7 bases and 0 bases respectively, with 5 bases between them. This CDR3 has 13 amino acids. Here the CDR3 reads CASSDSYNSPLHF. The CDR3 DNA is TGCGCCAGCTCGGACTCCTATAATTCACCCCTCCACTTT.

CDR3 bases: TGTGCCAGCAGCTCCCGGACTAGCGGATACCAAGAGACCCAGTACTTC. Amino acids: CASSSRTSGYQETQYF. V and J are TRBV9 and TRBJ2-5; 10 bases map to TRBD2. The CDR3 covers 16 residues. Germline V gene data show CDR1 as SGDLS and CDR2 as YYNGEE. V lost 4 bases, J lost 0 bases, and 6 bases stayed unmatched.

In this sample, this clone turned up a few times. The chain links TRBV7-8 to TRBJ2-1; D possibly corresponds to TRBD1 (5 bases). CDR3 size: 14 residues. V was shortened by 8 bases and J by 0 bases, with 11 bases between the two germline ends. The germline V gene encodes CDR1 SGHVS and CDR2 FQNEAQ. The CDR3 loop reads CASFRQSSYNEQFF. The CDR3 nucleotides are TGTGCCAGCTTCCGACAGAGCTCCTACAATGAGCAGTTCTTC.

The DNA of the CDR3 is TGTGCCAGCACCCGGGACAGGGGGCAAGAGACCCAGTACTTC. This codes for CASTRDRGQETQYF. This chain connects TRBV2 to TRBJ2-5, with 11 bases fitting TRBD1. This CDR3 contains 14 residues. Germline trimming cut 7 bases from V and 2 bases from J; bases unmatched to any gene: 3. Germline V CDR1 and CDR2: SNHLY, FYNNEI.

This clone was seen many times. The chain recombines TRBV18 with TRBJ2-7; D could derive from TRBD1 or TRBD2 (5 bases each). CDR1 KGHSH and CDR2 LQKENI come from the germline V gene. Trimming took 5 bases from V and 3 from J, leaving 8 bases between them. The CDR3 length is 12 residues. The DNA of the CDR3 is TGTGCCAGCTCAGGGACCAGCTACGAGCAGTACTTC. This gives the protein CASSGTSYEQYF.

The chain recombines TRBV11-3 with TRBJ2-7; a weak D match, TRBD2 (5 bases). V was trimmed by 1 base and J by 0 bases, leaving 10 bases between them. The length of the CDR3 is 15 residues. Looked up from germline, CDR1 is SGHNT and CDR2 is YENEEA. The CDR3 here is CASSLGRGLSYEQYF. CDR3 nucleotides: TGTGCCAGCAGCTTAGGACGAGGGCTCTCCTACGAGCAGTACTTC. Combining the CDR3 with reference TRBV11-3 and TRBJ2-7 gives the whole variable domain EAGVVQSPRYKIIEKKQPVAFWCNPISGHNTLYWYLQNLGQGPELLIRYENEEAVDDSQLPKDRFSAERLKGVDSTLKIQPAELGDSAVYLCASSLGRGLSYEQYFGPGTRLTVT.

The V call is TRBV6-6, the J call TRBJ2-5, with 10 bases fitting TRBD1. J gave up 4 bases and V 6 bases, and 2 bases lay outside the gene matches. Germline V gene data show CDR1 as MNHNY and CDR2 as SVGAGI (reference sequence). The CDR3 extends over 13 amino acids. The CDR3 loop is CASRWDRGETQYF. In DNA, the CDR3 is TGTGCCAGCAGATGGGACAGGGGAGAGACCCAGTACTTC.

This chain's CDR3 is CASTFGDRVYGYTF. CDR3 coding DNA: TGTGCCAGCACTTTCGGAGACAGGGTCTATGGCTACACCTTC. The rearrangement uses TRBV28 and TRBJ1-2; 7 nucleotides line up with TRBD1. Germline-derived CDR1 and CDR2 are MDHEN and SYDVKM. The CDR3 runs to 14 residues. V was pared by 7 bases and J by 4 bases, with 9 bases of the junction left unmatched.

The V and J genes are TRBV10-3 and TRBJ2-3; tentatively, D is TRBD1 (5 bases). CDR3 length equals 14 residues. V shed 10 bases and J shed 2 bases, with 16 bases lying between them. Germline V CDR1 and CDR2: ENHRY, SYGVKD. For the CDR3, the DNA is TGTGCCACCGCGCAGGGTCCCAACACAGATACGCAGTATTTT. Translation gives CATAQGPNTDTQYF.

V gene TRBV10-3 combines with J gene TRBJ2-3; no clear D. The germline V and J ends were trimmed by 5 bases and 2 bases, with 8 bases remaining between them. This CDR3 is 13 amino acids long. CDR1 and CDR2 from the germline V gene are ENHRY and SYGVKD. The CDR3 coding sequence is TGTGCCATCAGTTCACCAAACACAGATACGCAGTATTTT. This sequence encodes CAISSPNTDTQYF.

This clone was observed a few times. The chain is built from TRBV7-9 and TRBJ2-3; possibly TRBD2 for D (5 bases). The CDR3 consists of 11 residues. V lost 8 bases, J lost 9 bases, and 12 bases lay in between. Germline V CDR1 and CDR2: SEHNR, FQNEAQ (reference sequence). CDR3 nucleotides: TGTGCCAGCGCGACTATGCGGACGCAGTATTTT. It is translated as CASATMRTQYF.

The rearrangement links TRBV29-1 to TRBJ1-2, with D possibly being TRBD1 (6 bases). V lost 6 bases to trimming and J lost 2 bases, with 10 bases between them. This CDR3 region has 12 residues. Germline CDR1 SQVTM, CDR2 ANQGSEA. DNA for the CDR3: TGCAGCGTCGGACAGCGAAACTATGGCTACACCTTC. Translation: CSVGQRNYGYTF.

The chain links TRBV2 to TRBJ1-2; TRBD1 aligns across 8 bases. CDR3 length: 14 residues. Germline V gene data show CDR1 as SNHLY and CDR2 as FYNNEI. V lost 4 bases and J lost 6; bases outside the gene matches: 7. The CDR3 sequence: CASSADGQGHGYTF. The DNA for the CDR3 is TGTGCCAGCAGTGCCGATGGACAGGGACATGGCTACACCTTC.

J is TRBJ1-4 and V is TRBV28; D is undetermined. CDR1 is MDHEN and CDR2 is SYDVKM in the germline V gene. The V gene lost 11 bases and the J gene lost 4 bases, with 8 bases spanning the gap. The CDR3 has 11 residues. CDR3 nucleotide sequence: TGTGCCGTGGGTTTTAATGAAAAACTGTTTTTT. Protein product: CAVGFNEKLFF.

This clone was seen a few times. The chain combines TRBV2 with TRBJ2-1; TRBD1 matches 8 bases. This CDR3 contains 15 residues. V lost 4 bases to trimming and J lost 5 bases; unmatched junction nucleotides: 7. Germline CDR1 SNHLY, CDR2 FYNNEI. DNA of the CDR3: TGTGCCAGCAGTGGGCGGACAGGGCCCAACAATGAGCAGTTCTTC. This codes for CASSGRTGPNNEQFF.